The entry below gives a single T cell receptor beta chain sequence along with its context. Its target is not known. Other DNA sequences from this sample encode an identical CDR3 as well. Expressed TCRB transcripts were sequenced because the entire RNA isolate underwent reverse transcription. Repertoires were generated with immunoSEQ multiplex PCR, while TCRdb's copy carries only in-frame clones and drops some. The sample has almost 350,000 clones; about 19% are singletons. This sample is drawn from a study of beta chain features in type 1 diabetes. The study, taken as a whole, reports: Patients' naive, central memory and Treg TCRB repertoires seemed closer to one another than those of healthy donors. A moderate, significant TCRB CDR3 shortening appeared in type 1 diabetes across four CD4+ subsets.

The clonotype originates from a woman between 18 and 29 years old in good health. Sequencing was done on a sample of naive CD4+ T cells from blood.

DNA for the CDR3: TGCGCCAGCAGCTTAAGTCAGGGTAATTCACCCCTCCACTTT. Residues: CASSLSQGNSPLHF. The chain employs TRBV5-1 and TRBJ1-6; maybe TRBD1 (5 bases). This CDR3 spans 14 amino acids. CDR1 and CDR2 (germline): SGHRS, YFSETQ. V dropped 2 bases and J dropped 6 bases, with 9 bases sitting between them.